The T cell receptor beta chain under discussion was sequenced for a study of identifying expanded T cells in peripheral blood. This clone has at least ten counts. Clones were read by immunoSEQ multiplex PCR, and TCRdb kept only the in-frame ones, dropping some. The sample shows roughly 100,000 clones, more than 70% of them seen only once. Trimming removed 5 bases from V and 0 bases from J; junction bases left unmatched: 5. This CDR3 comprises 15 residues. The germline CDR1 and CDR2 sequences are SEHNR and FQNEAQ (reference sequence). Sequencing was performed on blood. The chain combines TRBV7-9 with TRBJ1-2, with 8 bases that match TRBD1. This sequence was found in a person aged 18 to 75 in good health. In nucleotides, the CDR3 is TGTGCCAGCAGCGCCCGACAGGGGCCTAACTATGGCTACACCTTC. Amino acid sequence: CASSARQGPNYGYTF.